The 14 T cell receptor beta chains below all came from one sample that was sequenced in a study of OX40 agonist ivuxolimab in advanced cancers. Data came from immunoSEQ multiplex PCR; TCRdb stores just in-frame clones and leaves some out. Of 82,000 or so clones in the sample, 90% to 95% were seen once. Sample: CD4+ or CD8+ T cells sorted from blood, taken in a trial of the OX40 agonist ivuxolimab. These receptors were taken from an adult with an advanced solid tumor such as melanoma, head and neck, liver or kidney cancer.

This clone was seen more than once but under ten times. V is TRBV18 and J is TRBJ1-3; D is perhaps TRBD1 (5 bases). Germline values: CDR1 KGHSH, CDR2 LQKENI. Between the trimmed V and J ends, which lost 0 bases and 3 bases, there was a span of 9 bases. The length of the CDR3 is 15 residues. CDR3 nucleotides: TGTGCCAGCTCACCACCGGGGCAGCTTGGAAACACCATATATTTT. It codes for CASSPPGQLGNTIYF.

The rearrangement joins TRBV19 to TRBJ1-5, with D unresolved. This CDR3 is built from 15 residues. V lost 3 bases and J lost 7, with 16 bases in between. Per germline, CDR1 LNHDA and CDR2 SQIVND (reference sequence). CDR3 amino acids: CASSIKLGSGQPQHF. CDR3 bases: TGTGCCAGTAGTATTAAGTTGGGATCTGGCCAGCCCCAGCATTTT.

The J gene is TRBJ1-1, the V gene TRBV19; perhaps TRBD1 as D (6 bases). Trimming left V 3 bases short and J 1 base short, with 9 bases between. CDR1 is LNHDA, CDR2 SQIVND, per germline (reference sequence). The CDR3 loop spans 14 amino acids. The CDR3 bases are TGTGCCAGTAGTATGGAACAGGGGAACACTGAAGCTTTCTTT. Its protein is CASSMEQGNTEAFF.

This chain uses TRBV2 with TRBJ2-1; D assignment may be TRBD1 or TRBD2 (5 bases each). Trimming removed 6 bases from V and 8 bases from J, with 14 bases in between. The CDR3 contains 13 residues. Germline loops: CDR1 SNHLY, CDR2 FYNNEI. This chain's CDR3 is CASRDAGAHEQFF. For the CDR3, the DNA is TGTGCCAGCAGAGACGCCGGGGCCCATGAGCAGTTCTTC.

This clone was detected once. The CDR3 spells CASSPSGGPYNEQFF. As DNA, the CDR3 is TGTGCCAGCAGTCCCTCTGGCGGACCCTACAATGAGCAGTTCTTC. V is TRBV28 and J is TRBJ2-1; D is undetermined. V dropped 5 bases and J dropped 2 bases, with 13 bases sitting between them. The CDR3 has 15 amino acids. Germline lookup yields CDR1 MDHEN and CDR2 SYDVKM.

The rearrangement links TRBV7-9 to TRBJ2-7; maybe TRBD2 (6 bases). V lost 5 bases and J lost 0, with 14 bases in between. This CDR3 spans 15 amino acids. Germline assignment: CDR1 SEHNR and CDR2 FQNEAQ (reference sequence). The CDR3 DNA reads TGTGCCAGCAGCCTATCCCAGACTAGCTCCTACGAGCAGTACTTC. This gives the protein CASSLSQTSSYEQYF.

The V and J genes are TRBV29-1 and TRBJ1-5; D is unclear. CDR3 length: 13 residues. V was cut by 6 bases and J by 4 bases, with 13 bases left in between. Germline V lookup: CDR1 SQVTM, CDR2 ANQGSEA. CDR3: CSVAQTENQPQHF. CDR3 sequence (DNA): TGCAGCGTCGCCCAAACGGAGAATCAGCCCCAGCATTTT.

This chain uses TRBV30 with TRBJ2-7; D is uncertain. Deletions cut 2 bases from V and 3 bases from J, with 5 bases between. CDR1 and CDR2 from the germline V gene are GTSNPN and SVGIG (reference sequence). The CDR3 spans 11 residues. In DNA form, the CDR3 reads TGTGCCTGGAGTATGGGCTACGAGCAGTACTTC. Translating it yields CAWSMGYEQYF.

CDR3 nucleotide sequence: TGTGCCAGCAGCCCCTTAGTAGATGTTACGGCCAAAAACATTCAGTACTTC. Amino acid sequence: CASSPLVDVTAKNIQYF. The V call is TRBV27, the J call TRBJ2-4; D ambiguous. The CDR3 covers 17 residues. Per germline, CDR1 MNHEY and CDR2 SMNVEV (reference sequence). V was trimmed by 6 bases and J by 1 base, leaving 19 bases between them.

The J gene is TRBJ2-1, the V gene TRBV5-6; the D gene could be TRBD1 or TRBD2 (5 bases each). Between the trimmed V and J ends, which lost 0 bases and 4 bases, there was a span of 14 bases. CDR3 length equals 16 residues. CDR1 and CDR2 (germline): SGHDT, YYEEEE. CDR3 loop: CASSLVGEKGYNEQFF. In DNA form, the CDR3 reads TGTGCCAGCAGCTTGGTAGGGGAGAAGGGATACAATGAGCAGTTCTTC.

This clone was seen a few times. V gene TRBV19 combines with J gene TRBJ1-4, with D possibly TRBD1 on 5 matching bases. Trimming shortened V by 8 bases and J by 5 bases, and 12 bases separated the two germline ends. CDR1 is LNHDA, CDR2 SQIVND, per germline (reference sequence). CDR3 size: 13 residues. CDR3 bases: TGTGCCAGTGCTGATCGGGGGAATGAAAAACTGTTTTTT. It yields the protein CASADRGNEKLFF.

The gene calls are TRBV7-2 and TRBJ2-3; the D is unclear. Germline lookup yields CDR1 SGHTA and CDR2 FQGNSA. CDR3 length equals 14 residues. V gave up 4 bases and J gave up 5 bases, with 13 bases separating them. For the CDR3, the DNA is TGTGCCAGCAGCTCTCGTTTTAAGGGAGATACGCAGTATTTT. Translation gives CASSSRFKGDTQYF.

The chain combines TRBV7-2 with TRBJ1-1; D remains unclear. The CDR3 consists of 13 residues. V was clipped by 3 bases and J by 1 base, with 6 bases between them. Germline CDR1 reads SGHTA; CDR2 reads FQGNSA. CDR3 DNA sequence: TGTGCCAGCAGCTTGGGCAAGAACACTGAAGCTTTCTTT. It specifies CASSLGKNTEAFF. Combining the CDR3 with reference TRBV7-2 and TRBJ1-1 gives the whole variable domain GAGVSQSPSNKVTEKGKDVELRCDPISGHTALYWYRQSLGQGLEFLIYFQGNSAPDKSGLPSDRFSAERTGGSVSTLTIQRTQQEDSAVYLCASSLGKNTEAFFGQGTRLTVV.

This chain joins TRBV7-9 and TRBJ2-3; TRBD2 might be the D (6 bases). The CDR3 sequence is 16 residues long. Germline loops: CDR1 SEHNR, CDR2 FQNEAQ (reference sequence). Trimming cost V 4 bases and J 1 base, with 15 bases left between them. The CDR3 coding sequence is TGTGCCAGCAGCTGGGGACGACTAGGGGGCACAGATACGCAGTATTTT. This sequence encodes CASSWGRLGGTDTQYF.